Listed below are T cell receptor beta chains from one sample, sequenced in a study of CD8 T cells in acute hepatitis C reinfection. TCRdb keeps only in-frame clones here, not all; method: immunoSEQ multiplex PCR. The sample lists tens of thousands of clones, 70% to 90% occurring once. The specimen was naive CD8+ T cells from PBMCs. These TCRs come from a woman aged 18 to 35 who spontaneously cleared hepatitis C infection. Each CDR3 is given with its conserved first and last residue. A D gene is named only where the DNA matches it firmly. Clone size is not always given. Where it is, it says once, few, many or a class for expanded clones.

J gene: TRBJ2-7; V gene: TRBV7-2; D gene: TRBD1; clone size: NA; CDR3 DNA: TGTGCCAGCAGCTGGAACAGGGGGCGCGTCTACGAGCAGTACTTC; CDR3 protein: CASSWNRGRVYEQYF
J gene: TRBJ2-1; V gene: TRBV5-8; D gene: NA; clone size: NA; CDR3 DNA: TGTGCCAGCAGCTTCTCCCAATACGGCAATGAGCAGTTCTTC; CDR3 protein: CASSFSQYGNEQFF
J gene: TRBJ2-1; V gene: TRBV27; D gene: NA; clone size: NA; CDR3 DNA: TGTGCCAGCAGTTTTCTGACCAGACGGGGTAGCTCCTACAATGAGCAGTTCTTC; CDR3 protein: CASSFLTRRGSSYNEQFF
J gene: TRBJ2-3; V gene: TRBV19; D gene: TRBD1; clone size: NA; CDR3 DNA: TGTGCCACCGGGACAGGGGGTGTCTCAAGCACAGATACGCAGTATTTT; CDR3 protein: CATGTGGVSSTDTQYF
J gene: TRBJ2-3; V gene: TRBV6-1; D gene: TRBD2; clone size: NA; CDR3 DNA: TGTGCCAGCAGTGAAGTGGGACTAGCGGAGTACCAAGATACGCAGTATTTT; CDR3 protein: CASSEVGLAEYQDTQYF
J gene: TRBJ2-7; V gene: TRBV27; D gene: NA; clone size: NA; CDR3 DNA: TGTGCCAGCAGTTTTTCAGGGCCCCCTACCTACGAGCAGTACTTC; CDR3 protein: CASSFSGPPTYEQYF
J gene: TRBJ2-1; V gene: TRBV5-1; D gene: NA; clone size: NA; CDR3 DNA: TGCGCCAGCAGCTTTAATAAGGTAGCGACGAGCTCCTACAATGAGCAGTTCTTC; CDR3 protein: CASSFNKVATSSYNEQFF
J gene: TRBJ2-2; V gene: TRBV4-1; D gene: NA; clone size: NA; CDR3 DNA: TGCGCCAGCAGCCATCCCCTTGGACTGCGGGCCGGGGAGCTGTTTTTT; CDR3 protein: CASSHPLGLRAGELFF
J gene: TRBJ2-7; V gene: TRBV4-1; D gene: NA; clone size: NA; CDR3 DNA: TGCGCCAGCAGCAATTCGGAATTTTTGGGGGAGCAGTACTTC; CDR3 protein: CASSNSEFLGEQYF
J gene: TRBJ1-5; V gene: TRBV13; D gene: NA; clone size: NA; CDR3 DNA: TGTGCCAGCAGCTCAGGACCGGGGTACGAGCCCCAGCATTTT; CDR3 protein: CASSSGPGYEPQHF
J gene: TRBJ2-3; V gene: TRBV6-6; D gene: TRBD2; clone size: NA; CDR3 DNA: TGTGCCACCGAGCTAGCGGGAGAGGATACGCAGTATTTT; CDR3 protein: CATELAGEDTQYF
J gene: TRBJ2-2; V gene: TRBV27; D gene: TRBD1; clone size: NA; CDR3 DNA: TGTGCCAGCAGTTACCCGACAGGGTCGAACACCGGGGAGCTGTTTTTT; CDR3 protein: CASSYPTGSNTGELFF
J gene: TRBJ2-5; V gene: TRBV19; D gene: NA; clone size: NA; CDR3 DNA: TGTGCCAGTAGTGACACCTATCCCCGGGTACAAGAGACCCAGTACTTC; CDR3 protein: CASSDTYPRVQETQYF
J gene: TRBJ2-1; V gene: TRBV5-1; D gene: NA; clone size: NA; CDR3 DNA: TGCGCCAGCAGCCCGGGAGCCAAGAATGAGCAGTTCTTC; CDR3 protein: CASSPGAKNEQFF
J gene: TRBJ2-1; V gene: TRBV10-2; D gene: NA; clone size: NA; CDR3 DNA: TGCGCCAGCAGCCCTTTTCGGACTTCCTACAATGAGCAGTTCTTC; CDR3 protein: CASSPFRTSYNEQFF
J gene: TRBJ2-6; V gene: TRBV6-5; D gene: NA; clone size: NA; CDR3 DNA: TGTGCCAGCACCCCCCTCTTAAGTGAGGCCAGCGTCCTGACTTTC; CDR3 protein: CASTPLLSEASVLTF
J gene: TRBJ2-7; V gene: TRBV19; D gene: TRBD2; clone size: NA; CDR3 DNA: TGTGCCAGTAGTCCTAGCGGCAAAACCTACGAGCAGTACTTC; CDR3 protein: CASSPSGKTYEQYF
J gene: TRBJ1-3; V gene: TRBV25-1; D gene: TRBD1; clone size: NA; CDR3 DNA: TGTGCCAGCAGTGCAACGGGACAGGGATTCTTTCCTGGAAGCACCATATATTTT; CDR3 protein: CASSATGQGFFPGSTIYF
J gene: TRBJ2-7; V gene: TRBV29-1; D gene: TRBD2; clone size: NA; CDR3 DNA: TGCAGCGTGGGAGCTGCCGGGGGGTACGAGCAGTACTTC; CDR3 protein: CSVGAAGGYEQYF
J gene: TRBJ1-4; V gene: TRBV10-3; D gene: TRBD1; clone size: NA; CDR3 DNA: TGTGCCATCAGGACAGGGGATGGAGATGAAAAACTGTTTTTT; CDR3 protein: CAIRTGDGDEKLFF
J gene: TRBJ2-1; V gene: TRBV2; D gene: NA; clone size: NA; CDR3 DNA: TGTGCCAGCCTCCACGGGCCCAATGAGCAGTTCTTC; CDR3 protein: CASLHGPNEQFF
J gene: TRBJ1-1; V gene: TRBV19; D gene: NA; clone size: NA; CDR3 DNA: TGTGCCAGTACTGGGGGGGTCCCCACTGAAGCTTTCTTT; CDR3 protein: CASTGGVPTEAFF
J gene: TRBJ1-2; V gene: TRBV7-9; D gene: NA; clone size: NA; CDR3 DNA: TGTGCCAGCAGTTCGCCGACTGGCTATGGCTACACCTTC; CDR3 protein: CASSSPTGYGYTF
J gene: TRBJ1-2; V gene: TRBV9; D gene: NA; clone size: once; CDR3 DNA: TGTGCCAGCAGCGTTTCCAGGGACCATGGCTACACCTTC; CDR3 protein: CASSVSRDHGYTF
J gene: TRBJ2-7; V gene: TRBV4-1; D gene: NA; clone size: NA; CDR3 DNA: TGCGCCAGCAGCCCTGAGGGGGGATACGAGCAGTACTTC; CDR3 protein: CASSPEGGYEQYF
J gene: TRBJ1-2; V gene: TRBV6-5; D gene: TRBD1; clone size: NA; CDR3 DNA: TGTGCCAGCAGCTCTACAGGGGGTAGTATACTAGGCTACACCTTC; CDR3 protein: CASSSTGGSILGYTF
J gene: TRBJ1-5; V gene: TRBV7-8; D gene: NA; clone size: NA; CDR3 DNA: TGTGCCAGCAGCTTCTGGAGCAATCAGCCCCAGCATTTT; CDR3 protein: CASSFWSNQPQHF
J gene: TRBJ2-1; V gene: TRBV9; D gene: TRBD2; clone size: NA; CDR3 DNA: TGTGCCAGCAGCGTAGATGGGGGGAGCGGGAGGTCTTATGAGCAGTTCTTC; CDR3 protein: CASSVDGGSGRSYEQFF
J gene: TRBJ1-2; V gene: TRBV30; D gene: TRBD1; clone size: once; CDR3 DNA: TGTGCCTGGAGTGGACAGGGTGGGGGGTACTATGGCTACACCTTC; CDR3 protein: CAWSGQGGGYYGYTF
J gene: TRBJ2-1; V gene: TRBV19; D gene: NA; clone size: NA; CDR3 DNA: TGTGCCAGTAGTTTCTCGTCCGAGCAGTTCTTC; CDR3 protein: CASSFSSEQFF
J gene: TRBJ2-1; V gene: TRBV7-9; D gene: NA; clone size: NA; CDR3 DNA: TGTGCCAGCAGCTTTAGTGAGCAGTTCTTC; CDR3 protein: CASSFSEQFF
J gene: TRBJ2-3; V gene: TRBV7-2; D gene: TRBD1; clone size: NA; CDR3 DNA: TGTGCCAGCAGTTTAGTAGGGGGCGTGGGATATTTT; CDR3 protein: CASSLVGGVGYF
J gene: TRBJ2-7; V gene: TRBV29-1; D gene: NA; clone size: NA; CDR3 DNA: TGCAGCGTTGAGGCCCAGGGTGAGTACGAGCAGTACTTC; CDR3 protein: CSVEAQGEYEQYF
J gene: TRBJ2-2; V gene: TRBV27; D gene: NA; clone size: NA; CDR3 DNA: TGTGCCAGCAGTTTTGAAGGGGTCCCCGGGGAGCTGTTTTTT; CDR3 protein: CASSFEGVPGELFF
J gene: TRBJ2-7; V gene: TRBV6-5; D gene: NA; clone size: NA; CDR3 DNA: TGTGCCAGCGATCAGCCCACTTGTTTCTACGAGCAGTACTTC; CDR3 protein: CASDQPTCFYEQYF
J gene: TRBJ2-7; V gene: TRBV29-1; D gene: NA; clone size: NA; CDR3 DNA: TGCAGCGTTGAAGTTACAGGGCGGAGCACCTACGAGCAGTACTTC; CDR3 protein: CSVEVTGRSTYEQYF
J gene: TRBJ2-1; V gene: TRBV11-2; D gene: TRBD1; clone size: large; CDR3 DNA: TGTGCCAGCAGCTTAGTTTTCGGGACAGGGGGTTCCTACAATGAGCAGTTCTTC; CDR3 protein: CASSLVFGTGGSYNEQFF
J gene: TRBJ1-1; V gene: TRBV14; D gene: NA; clone size: NA; CDR3 DNA: TGTGCCAGCAGCCCGGGGGTCAGGAATCTGGGCCAAAACACTGAAGCTTTCTTT; CDR3 protein: CASSPGVRNLGQNTEAFF
J gene: TRBJ1-1; V gene: TRBV7-8; D gene: TRBD1; clone size: NA; CDR3 DNA: TGTGCCAGCAGCCCAAGGGACAGGGCCACTGAAGCTTTCTTT; CDR3 protein: CASSPRDRATEAFF
J gene: TRBJ2-7; V gene: TRBV11-2; D gene: NA; clone size: NA; CDR3 DNA: TGTGCCAGCAGCTTAGTCTGGGCCTCCTACGAGCAGTACTTC; CDR3 protein: CASSLVWASYEQYF
J gene: TRBJ2-3; V gene: TRBV7-8; D gene: NA; clone size: once; CDR3 DNA: TGTGCCAGCAGCTCGCAGGGAGACACAGATACGCAGTATTTT; CDR3 protein: CASSSQGDTDTQYF
J gene: TRBJ1-3; V gene: TRBV9; D gene: NA; clone size: NA; CDR3 DNA: TGTGCCAGCAGCGAGCCCAGACAGGAACAGGAGGCAGCCGGCACCATATATTTT; CDR3 protein: CASSEPRQEQEAAGTIYF
J gene: TRBJ2-5; V gene: TRBV4-1; D gene: NA; clone size: NA; CDR3 DNA: TGCGCCAGCAGCTCCAACGCGGAGACCCAGTACTTC; CDR3 protein: CASSSNAETQYF
J gene: TRBJ2-7; V gene: TRBV10-2; D gene: TRBD1; clone size: NA; CDR3 DNA: TGCGCCAGCAGTGAGTCGGACAGGTTCAGCTACGAGCAGTACTTC; CDR3 protein: CASSESDRFSYEQYF
J gene: TRBJ2-7; V gene: TRBV25-1; D gene: NA; clone size: NA; CDR3 DNA: TGTGCCAGCATAGACCAGACTCAAACCTACGAGCAGTACTTC; CDR3 protein: CASIDQTQTYEQYF
J gene: TRBJ2-3; V gene: TRBV14; D gene: NA; clone size: NA; CDR3 DNA: TGTGCCAGCAGCTCGGGACGGAACAGAAAAGCGCAGTATTTT; CDR3 protein: CASSSGRNRKAQYF